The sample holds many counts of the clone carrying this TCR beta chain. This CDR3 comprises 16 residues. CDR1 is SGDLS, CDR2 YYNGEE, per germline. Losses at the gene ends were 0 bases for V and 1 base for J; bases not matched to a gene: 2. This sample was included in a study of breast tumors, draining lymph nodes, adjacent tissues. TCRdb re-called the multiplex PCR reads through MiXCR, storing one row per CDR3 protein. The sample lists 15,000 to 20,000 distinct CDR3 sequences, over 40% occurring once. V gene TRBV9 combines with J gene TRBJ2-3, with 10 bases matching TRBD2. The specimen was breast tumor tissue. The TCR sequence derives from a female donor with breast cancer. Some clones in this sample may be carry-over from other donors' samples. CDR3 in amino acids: CASSVGGTSGTDTQYF. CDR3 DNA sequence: TGTGCCAGCAGCGTAGGTGGGACTAGCGGCACAGATACGCAGTATTTT.